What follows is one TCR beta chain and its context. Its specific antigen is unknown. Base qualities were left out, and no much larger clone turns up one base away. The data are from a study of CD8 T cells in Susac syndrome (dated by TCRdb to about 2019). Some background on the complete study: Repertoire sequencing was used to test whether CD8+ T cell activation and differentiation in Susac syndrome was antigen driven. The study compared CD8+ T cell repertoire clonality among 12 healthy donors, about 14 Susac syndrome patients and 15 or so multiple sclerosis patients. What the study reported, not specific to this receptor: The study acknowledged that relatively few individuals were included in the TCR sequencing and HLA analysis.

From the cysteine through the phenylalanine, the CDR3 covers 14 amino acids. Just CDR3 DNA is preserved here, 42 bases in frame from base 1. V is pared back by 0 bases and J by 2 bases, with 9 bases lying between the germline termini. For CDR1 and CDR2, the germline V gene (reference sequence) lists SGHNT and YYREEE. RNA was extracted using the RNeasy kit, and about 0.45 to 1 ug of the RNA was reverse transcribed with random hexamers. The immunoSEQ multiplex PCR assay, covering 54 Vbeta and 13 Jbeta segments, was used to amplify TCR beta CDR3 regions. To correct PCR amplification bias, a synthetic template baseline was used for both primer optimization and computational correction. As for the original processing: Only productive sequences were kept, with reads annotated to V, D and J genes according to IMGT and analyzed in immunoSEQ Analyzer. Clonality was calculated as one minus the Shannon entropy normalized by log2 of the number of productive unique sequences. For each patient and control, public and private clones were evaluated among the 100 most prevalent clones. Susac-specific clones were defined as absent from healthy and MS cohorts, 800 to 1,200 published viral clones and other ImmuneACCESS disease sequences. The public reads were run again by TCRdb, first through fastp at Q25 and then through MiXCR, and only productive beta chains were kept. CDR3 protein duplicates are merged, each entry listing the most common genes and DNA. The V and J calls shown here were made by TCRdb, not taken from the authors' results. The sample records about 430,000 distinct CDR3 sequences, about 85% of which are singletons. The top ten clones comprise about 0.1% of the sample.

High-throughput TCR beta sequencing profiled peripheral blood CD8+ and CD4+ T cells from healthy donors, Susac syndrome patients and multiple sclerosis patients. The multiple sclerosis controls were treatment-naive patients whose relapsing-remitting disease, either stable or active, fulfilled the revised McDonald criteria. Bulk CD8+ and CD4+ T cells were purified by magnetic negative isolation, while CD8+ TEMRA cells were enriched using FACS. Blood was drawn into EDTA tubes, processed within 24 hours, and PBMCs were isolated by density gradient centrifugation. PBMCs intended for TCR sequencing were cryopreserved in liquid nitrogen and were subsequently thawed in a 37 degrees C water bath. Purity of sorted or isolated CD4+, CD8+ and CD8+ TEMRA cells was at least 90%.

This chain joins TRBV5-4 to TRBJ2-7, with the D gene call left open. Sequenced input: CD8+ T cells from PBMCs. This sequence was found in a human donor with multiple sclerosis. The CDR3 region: CASSLAGTPYEQYF. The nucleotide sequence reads TGTGCCAGCAGCTTGGCCGGCACCCCCTACGAGCAGTACTTC.